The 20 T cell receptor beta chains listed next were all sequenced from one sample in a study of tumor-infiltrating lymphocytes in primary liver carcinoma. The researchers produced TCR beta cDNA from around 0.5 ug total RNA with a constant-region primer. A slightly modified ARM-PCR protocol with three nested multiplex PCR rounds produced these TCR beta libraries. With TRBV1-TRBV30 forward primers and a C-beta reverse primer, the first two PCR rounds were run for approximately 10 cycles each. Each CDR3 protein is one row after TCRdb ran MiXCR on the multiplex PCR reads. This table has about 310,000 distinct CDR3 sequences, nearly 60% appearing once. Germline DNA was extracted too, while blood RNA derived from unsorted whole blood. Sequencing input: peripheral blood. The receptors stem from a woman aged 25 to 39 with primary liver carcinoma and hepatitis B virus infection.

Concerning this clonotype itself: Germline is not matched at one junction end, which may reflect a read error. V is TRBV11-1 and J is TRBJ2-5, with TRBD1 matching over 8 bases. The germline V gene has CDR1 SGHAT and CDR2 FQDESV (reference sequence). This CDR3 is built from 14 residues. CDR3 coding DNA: TGTGTCAGCAACTGGGCAGGGGGCACTGGGACCCAGTACTTC. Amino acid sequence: CVSNWAGGTGTQYF.

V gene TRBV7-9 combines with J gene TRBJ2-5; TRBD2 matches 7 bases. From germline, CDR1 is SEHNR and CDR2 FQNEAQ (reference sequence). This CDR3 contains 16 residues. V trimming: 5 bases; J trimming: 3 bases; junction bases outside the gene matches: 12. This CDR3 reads CASSPIMAGVEETQYF. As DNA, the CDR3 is TGTGCCAGCAGCCCCATAATGGCGGGAGTCGAAGAGACCCAGTACTTC.

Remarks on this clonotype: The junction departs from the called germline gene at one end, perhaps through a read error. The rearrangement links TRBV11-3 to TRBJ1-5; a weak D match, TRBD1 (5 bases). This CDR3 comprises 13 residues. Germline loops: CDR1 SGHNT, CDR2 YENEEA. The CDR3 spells CANSLLGGQPQHF. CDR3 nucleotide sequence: TGTGCCAACAGCCTTCTGGGGGGTCAGCCCCAGCATTTT.

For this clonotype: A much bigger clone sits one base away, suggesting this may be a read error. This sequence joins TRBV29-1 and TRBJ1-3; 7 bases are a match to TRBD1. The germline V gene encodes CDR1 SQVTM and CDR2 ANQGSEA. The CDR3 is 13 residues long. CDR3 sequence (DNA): TGCAGCGGCCGACAGGGTGGTGGAGACACCATATATTTT. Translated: CSGRQGGGDTIYF. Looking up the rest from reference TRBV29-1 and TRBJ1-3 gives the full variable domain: SAVISQKPSRDICQRGTSLTIQCQVDSQVTMMFWYRQQPGQSLTLIATANQGSEATYESGFVIDKFPISRPNLTFSTLTVSNMSPEDSSIYLCSGRQGGGDTIYFGEGSWLTVV.

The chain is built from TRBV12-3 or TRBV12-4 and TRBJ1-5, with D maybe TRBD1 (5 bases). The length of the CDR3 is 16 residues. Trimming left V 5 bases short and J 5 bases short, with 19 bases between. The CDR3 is CASSNLRGELDQPQHF. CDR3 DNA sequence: TGTGCCAGCAGTAACTTGAGAGGGGAACTAGATCAGCCCCAGCATTTT.

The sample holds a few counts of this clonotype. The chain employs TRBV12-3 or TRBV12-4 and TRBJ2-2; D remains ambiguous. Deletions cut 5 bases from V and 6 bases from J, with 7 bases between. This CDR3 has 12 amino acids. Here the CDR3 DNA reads TGTGCCAGCAGTGTAAACTCCGGGGAGCTGTTTTTT. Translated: CASSVNSGELFF.

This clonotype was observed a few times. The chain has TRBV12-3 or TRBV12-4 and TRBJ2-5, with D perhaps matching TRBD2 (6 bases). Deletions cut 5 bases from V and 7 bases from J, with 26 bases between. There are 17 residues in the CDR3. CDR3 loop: CASSRGHMGGNLGTQYF. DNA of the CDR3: TGTGCCAGCAGTCGCGGACATATGGGGGGAAACCTGGGGACCCAGTACTTC.

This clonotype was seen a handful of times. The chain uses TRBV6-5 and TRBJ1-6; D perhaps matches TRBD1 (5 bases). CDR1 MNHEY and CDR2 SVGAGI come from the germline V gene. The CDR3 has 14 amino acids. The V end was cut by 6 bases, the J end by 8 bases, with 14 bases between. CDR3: CASRPPGRYSPLHF. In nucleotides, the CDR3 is TGTGCCAGCAGACCGCCGGGACGCTATTCACCCCTCCACTTT.

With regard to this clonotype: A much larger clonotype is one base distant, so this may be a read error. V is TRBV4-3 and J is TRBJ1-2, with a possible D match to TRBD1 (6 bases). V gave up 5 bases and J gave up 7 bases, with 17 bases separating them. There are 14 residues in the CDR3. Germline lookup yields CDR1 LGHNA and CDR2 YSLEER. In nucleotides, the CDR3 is TGCGCCAGCAGCTCCCAACAGGGTAGGTCTGGCTACACCTTC. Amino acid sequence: CASSSQQGRSGYTF.

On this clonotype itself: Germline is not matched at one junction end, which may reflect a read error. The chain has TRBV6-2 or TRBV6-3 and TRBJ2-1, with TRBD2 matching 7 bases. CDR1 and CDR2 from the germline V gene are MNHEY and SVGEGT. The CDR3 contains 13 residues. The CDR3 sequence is CASSAPGTTLQIF. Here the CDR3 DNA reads TGTGCCAGCAGTGCCCCCGGGACTACACTTCAGATCTTC.

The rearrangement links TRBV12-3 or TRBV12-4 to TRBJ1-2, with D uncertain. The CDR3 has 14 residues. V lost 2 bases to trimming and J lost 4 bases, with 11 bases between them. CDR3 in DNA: TGTGCCAGCAGTTTAAATTCGGTATCCTATGGCTACACCTTC. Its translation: CASSLNSVSYGYTF.

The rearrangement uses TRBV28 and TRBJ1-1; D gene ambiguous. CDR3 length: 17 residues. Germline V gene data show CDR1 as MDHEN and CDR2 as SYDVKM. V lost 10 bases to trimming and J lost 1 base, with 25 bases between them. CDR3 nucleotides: TGTGCCACCCGCTCCCAAACGGGAAAAGCTCCGAACACTGAAGCTTTCTTT. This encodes CATRSQTGKAPNTEAFF.

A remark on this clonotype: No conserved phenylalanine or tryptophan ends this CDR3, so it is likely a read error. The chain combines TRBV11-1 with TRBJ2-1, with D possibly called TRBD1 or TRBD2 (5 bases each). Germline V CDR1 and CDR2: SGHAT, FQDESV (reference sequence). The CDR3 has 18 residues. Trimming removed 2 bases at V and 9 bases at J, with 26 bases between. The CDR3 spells CASSLLAEGISREREQFI. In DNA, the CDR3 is TGTGCCAGCAGCTTATTGGCTGAGGGGATCTCCAGGGAACGTGAGCAGTTCATC.

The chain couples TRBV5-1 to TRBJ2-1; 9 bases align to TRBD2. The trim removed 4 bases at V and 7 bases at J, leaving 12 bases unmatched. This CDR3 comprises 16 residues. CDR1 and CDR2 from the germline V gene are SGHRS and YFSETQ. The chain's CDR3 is CASSPFSGSGENEQFF. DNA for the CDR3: TGCGCCAGCAGCCCGTTTAGCGGGAGTGGGGAAAATGAGCAGTTCTTC.

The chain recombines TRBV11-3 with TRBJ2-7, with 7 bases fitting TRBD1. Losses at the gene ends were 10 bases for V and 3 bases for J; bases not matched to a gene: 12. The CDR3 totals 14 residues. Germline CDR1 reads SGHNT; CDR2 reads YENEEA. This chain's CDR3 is CANNRSTGNYEQYF. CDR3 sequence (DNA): TGTGCCAACAACCGCTCGACAGGGAACTACGAGCAGTACTTC.

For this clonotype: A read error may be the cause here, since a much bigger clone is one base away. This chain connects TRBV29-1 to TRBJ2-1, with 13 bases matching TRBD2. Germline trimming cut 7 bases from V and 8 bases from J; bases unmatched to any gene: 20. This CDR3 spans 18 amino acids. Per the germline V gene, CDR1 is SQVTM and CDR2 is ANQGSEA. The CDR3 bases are TGCAGCGCCCGTGGGGGACTAGCGGGAATACCAAGGGGATATGAGCAGTTCTTC. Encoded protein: CSARGGLAGIPRGYEQFF.

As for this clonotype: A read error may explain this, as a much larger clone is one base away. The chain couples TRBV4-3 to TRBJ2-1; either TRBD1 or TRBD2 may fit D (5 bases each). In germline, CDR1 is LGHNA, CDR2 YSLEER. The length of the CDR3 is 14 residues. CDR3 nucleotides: TGCGCCAGCAGCCAAGGGATGAGGGGCAATAAGCAGTTCTTC. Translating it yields CASSQGMRGNKQFF.

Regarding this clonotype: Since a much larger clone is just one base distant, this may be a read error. The CDR3 reads CASSTAGTSGTGELFF. CDR3 coding DNA: TGTGCCAGCAGCACCGCCGGGACTAGCGGGACCGGGGAGCTGTTTTTT. V and J are TRBV11-3 and TRBJ2-2, with TRBD2 matching 12 bases. The CDR3 is made up of 16 amino acids. Germline assignment: CDR1 SGHNT and CDR2 YENEEA. The V segment lost 5 bases and the J segment 5 bases; nucleotides outside the gene matches: 6. Full variable domain (missing parts from reference TRBV11-3 and TRBJ2-2): EAGVVQSPRYKIIEKKQPVAFWCNPISGHNTLYWYLQNLGQGPELLIRYENEEAVDDSQLPKDRFSAERLKGVDSTLKIQPAELGDSAVYLCASSTAGTSGTGELFFGEGSRLTVL.

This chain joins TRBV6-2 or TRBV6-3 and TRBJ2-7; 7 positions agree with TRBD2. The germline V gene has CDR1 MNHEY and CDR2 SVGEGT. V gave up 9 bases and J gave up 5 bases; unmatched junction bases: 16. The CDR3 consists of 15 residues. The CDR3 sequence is CARGYSALATHEQYF. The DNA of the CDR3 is TGTGCCAGAGGTTATTCGGCACTAGCGACTCACGAGCAGTACTTC.

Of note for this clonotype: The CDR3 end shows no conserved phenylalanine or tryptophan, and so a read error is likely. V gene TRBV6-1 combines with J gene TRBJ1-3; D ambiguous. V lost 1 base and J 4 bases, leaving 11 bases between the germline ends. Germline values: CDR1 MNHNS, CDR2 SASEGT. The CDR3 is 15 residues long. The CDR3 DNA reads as TGTGCCAGCAGTGAAGTCGCGGGTTCAGGAAACACCATATATTAT. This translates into CASSEVAGSGNTIYY.